The sequence of this T cell receptor (beta chain) was determined in a study of regulatory T cells in long-lasting Graves disease. The study, taken as a whole, reports: Segments TRBV28, TRBJ1-2 and TRBJ2-5 showed preferential usage in persistent disease.

CDR3-region Arm-PCR and iRepertoire HTBI primers produced the TCR beta libraries. TCRdb reanalysed the multiplex PCR reads using MiXCR and keeps one entry per CDR3 protein. The table records about 460,000 distinct CDR3 sequences, about 20% of them present only once. Notes on this clonotype: Its antigen is unidentified.

The V and J ends lost 1 base and 8 bases respectively, with 11 bases between them. Per germline, CDR1 SNHLY and CDR2 FYNNEI. The CDR3 consists of 13 residues. Time point: persistent/refractory GD, antithyroid drugs over 5 years with positive TRAb. TCR sequences were obtained from RNA taken from PBMCs. Around 8.2 milliliters of peripheral blood were drawn into EDTA tubes. This chain links TRBV2 with TRBJ1-2; D gene uncertain. The sequence came from a female donor with Graves disease. This specimen was peripheral blood mononuclear cells (PBMCs), taken when the disease was refractory, from a patient treated with antithyroid drugs. Written as DNA, the CDR3 is TGTGCCAGCAGTGAAGGTCAAGCTGGGGGCTACACCTTC. Amino acids: CASSEGQAGGYTF.